The 11 T cell receptor beta chains given below trace back to one sample, sequenced in a study of vaccination effects on CD4 cells after COVID-19. For these receptors, no antigen is known. Antigen-specific CD4+ T cell clonotypes were called by their expansion after viral peptide-pool culture in ViraFEST. Once cultured for around 11 days, the cells underwent separation to obtain CD4+ T cells. Two-dose vaccination with either BNT162b2 or mRNA-1273 was given to the participants. Clones were sequenced by immunoSEQ multiplex PCR, and TCRdb holds only the in-frame ones, with some missing. The sample lists tens of thousands of clones; around three quarters were seen once. The source was CD4+ T cells from PBMCs cultured with HCoV-OC43 spike peptides, collected after COVID-19 vaccination. Subset described: HCoV-OC43 spike overlapping peptide pool stimulation. The receptors were sampled from a human donor who received a COVID-19 vaccine.

The J gene is TRBJ1-3, the V gene TRBV27, with D unresolved. The V gene lost 2 bases and the J gene lost 2 bases, with 19 bases spanning the gap. Germline-derived CDR1 and CDR2 are MNHEY and SMNVEV (reference sequence). This CDR3 contains 18 residues. CDR3 protein: CASSLKADGRWPGNTIYF. The CDR3 bases are TGTGCCAGCAGTTTAAAGGCCGATGGCCGGTGGCCTGGAAACACCATATATTTT.

This sequence joins TRBV9 and TRBJ2-2; unclear D gene. V lost 1 base and J 0 bases, leaving 7 bases between the germline ends. CDR1 SGDLS and CDR2 YYNGEE come from the germline V gene. The CDR3 is made up of 15 amino acids. CDR3 residues: CASSVISSNTGELFF. CDR3 bases: TGTGCCAGCAGCGTAATATCATCGAACACCGGGGAGCTGTTTTTT. Using reference TRBV9 and TRBJ2-2 for the parts outside the CDR3, the full variable domain is DSGVTQTPKHLITATGQRVTLRCSPRSGDLSVYWYQQSLDQGLQFLIQYYNGEERAKGNILERFSAQQFPDLHSELNLSSLELGDSALYFCASSVISSNTGELFFGEGSRLTVL.

The gene calls are TRBV6-5 and TRBJ2-2; D might be TRBD1 (5 bases). Trimming took off 7 bases at V and 1 base at J, with 13 bases between the two ends. The CDR3 covers 15 residues. The V gene's germline CDR1 is MNHEY and CDR2 SVGAGI. This CDR3 is CASKPQGRNTGELFF. CDR3 in DNA: TGTGCCAGCAAGCCGCAGGGCCGGAACACCGGGGAGCTGTTTTTT.

This chain joins TRBV2 and TRBJ1-3; no firm D call. Germline CDR1 SNHLY, CDR2 FYNNEI. V shed 7 bases and J shed 0 bases, with 13 bases lying between them. The CDR3 loop spans 15 amino acids. The CDR3 DNA follows: TGTGCCAGCACGGTGGGCGGAAACTCTGGAAACACCATATATTTT. As protein: CASTVGGNSGNTIYF.

The genes are TRBV5-1 and TRBJ2-4; D is unresolved. Trimming pared 2 bases from V and 1 base from J, leaving 4 bases between. In germline, CDR1 is SGHRS, CDR2 YFSETQ. The CDR3 length is 13 residues. The CDR3 region is CASSLTAKNIQYF. CDR3 sequence (DNA): TGCGCCAGCAGCTTAACGGCCAAAAACATTCAGTACTTC.

The genes are TRBV18 and TRBJ2-1; TRBD2 is a possible D gene (6 bases). V gave up 2 bases and J gave up 10 bases, with 12 bases separating them. The CDR3 spans 13 residues. The germline CDR1 and CDR2 sequences are KGHSH and LQKENI. CDR3 coding DNA: TGTGCCAGCTCACCAACTAGCACTGGCGAGCAGTTCTTC. Translation: CASSPTSTGEQFF.

In DNA form, the CDR3 reads TGCAGCGTAAACGGGGGGTACCAAGAGACCCAGTACTTC. Amino acids: CSVNGGYQETQYF. The rearrangement uses TRBV29-1 and TRBJ2-5; 7 bases line up with TRBD2. The trim removed 6 bases at V and 0 bases at J, leaving 4 bases unmatched. The CDR3 covers 13 residues. Germline CDR1 and CDR2: SQVTM and ANQGSEA.

The gene calls are TRBV5-5 and TRBJ1-6; a possible D gene is TRBD1 (6 bases). In germline, CDR1 is SGHKS, CDR2 YYEKEE (reference sequence). The CDR3 has 16 residues. V was pared by 5 bases and J by 8 bases, with 20 bases between. CDR3 amino acids: CASSIGQPEFYSPLHF. In DNA, the CDR3 is TGTGCCAGCAGTATAGGACAGCCCGAATTTTATTCACCCCTCCACTTT. The full variable domain, its missing parts supplied by reference TRBV5-5 and TRBJ1-6, is DAGVTQSPTHLIKTRGQQVTLRCSPISGHKSVSWYQQVLGQGPQFIFQYYEKEERGRGNFPDRFSARQFPNYSSELNVNALLLGDSALYLCASSIGQPEFYSPLHFGNGTRLTVT.

The chain combines TRBV24-1 with TRBJ2-1, with D unresolved. This CDR3 contains 16 residues. The V end was cut by 0 bases, the J end by 2 bases, with 10 bases between. In germline, CDR1 is KGHDR, CDR2 SFDVKD. The CDR3 reads CATSDLRAETYNEQFF. CDR3 nucleotides: TGTGCCACCAGTGATTTGCGGGCCGAAACCTACAATGAGCAGTTCTTC.

The chain recombines TRBV5-5 with TRBJ2-7, with 9 bases identical to TRBD1. Germline V gene lookup returns CDR1 SGHKS and CDR2 YYEKEE (reference sequence). J lost 1 base, V lost 2 bases, and 4 bases had no gene match. The CDR3 has 15 amino acids. The CDR3 region has the DNA TGTGCCAGCAGCTTAGGGACAGGGAAATCCTACGAGCAGTACGTC. The encoded protein is CASSLGTGKSYEQYV.

This clone was seen a few times. The chain couples TRBV6-5 to TRBJ1-2; 10 bases are a match to TRBD1. With V trimmed by 0 bases and J by 6 bases, 1 base remained unmatched. Per germline, CDR1 MNHEY and CDR2 SVGAGI. CDR3 length equals 14 residues. CDR3 coding DNA: TGTGCCAGCAGTTACTCCGGACAGGGGGATGGCTACACCTTC. As protein: CASSYSGQGDGYTF.